These 2 T cell receptor beta chains were all obtained from the same sample, sequenced in a study of T-cell memory formation after mild COVID-19 (dated by TCRdb to about 2021). Preparation of the library involved 5' RACE. The sequencing machine was an Illumina NovaSeq 6000. Clones were called with MiXCR by TCRdb after fastp trimmed the public reads at Q25, and only in-frame beta chains were retained. Identical CDR3 protein sequences are pooled into one entry, listed with their most common genes and DNA. A total of around 200,000 distinct CDR3 sequences appear in this sample, around 25% of them only once. In total, the top ten clones hold over 10% of the sample. Sequenced input: PBMCs or a T cell subset sorted from them (not recorded which). The receptors originated from an adult woman who had mild COVID-19 (a few samples of this study predate the infection). The sample titles of this study are shuffled in the database, so cell type and time point are left out; the donor was told from shared clones.

The CDR3 region has the DNA TGTGCCAGCAGCAACAGCGGGAGTTCCGCAGATACGCAGTATTTT. Translating it yields CASSNSGSSADTQYF. The chain combines TRBV5-4 with TRBJ2-3; 8 nucleotides agree with TRBD2. The V gene end was trimmed by 4 bases and the J gene end by 4 bases; junction bases not matched to a gene: 8. CDR3 length: 15 residues. Germline CDR1 is SGHNT and CDR2 is YYREEE (reference sequence).

This rearrangement joins TRBV18 to TRBJ2-7; 10 bases are shared with TRBD2. The germline V gene encodes CDR1 KGHSH and CDR2 LQKENI. This CDR3 spans 16 amino acids. Germline trimming cut 4 bases from V and 2 bases from J; bases unmatched to any gene: 8. CDR3 nucleotide sequence: TGTGCCAGCTCACTCCCAGGACTAGCGGCTGCCTACGAGCAGTACTTC. This codes for CASSLPGLAAAYEQYF.